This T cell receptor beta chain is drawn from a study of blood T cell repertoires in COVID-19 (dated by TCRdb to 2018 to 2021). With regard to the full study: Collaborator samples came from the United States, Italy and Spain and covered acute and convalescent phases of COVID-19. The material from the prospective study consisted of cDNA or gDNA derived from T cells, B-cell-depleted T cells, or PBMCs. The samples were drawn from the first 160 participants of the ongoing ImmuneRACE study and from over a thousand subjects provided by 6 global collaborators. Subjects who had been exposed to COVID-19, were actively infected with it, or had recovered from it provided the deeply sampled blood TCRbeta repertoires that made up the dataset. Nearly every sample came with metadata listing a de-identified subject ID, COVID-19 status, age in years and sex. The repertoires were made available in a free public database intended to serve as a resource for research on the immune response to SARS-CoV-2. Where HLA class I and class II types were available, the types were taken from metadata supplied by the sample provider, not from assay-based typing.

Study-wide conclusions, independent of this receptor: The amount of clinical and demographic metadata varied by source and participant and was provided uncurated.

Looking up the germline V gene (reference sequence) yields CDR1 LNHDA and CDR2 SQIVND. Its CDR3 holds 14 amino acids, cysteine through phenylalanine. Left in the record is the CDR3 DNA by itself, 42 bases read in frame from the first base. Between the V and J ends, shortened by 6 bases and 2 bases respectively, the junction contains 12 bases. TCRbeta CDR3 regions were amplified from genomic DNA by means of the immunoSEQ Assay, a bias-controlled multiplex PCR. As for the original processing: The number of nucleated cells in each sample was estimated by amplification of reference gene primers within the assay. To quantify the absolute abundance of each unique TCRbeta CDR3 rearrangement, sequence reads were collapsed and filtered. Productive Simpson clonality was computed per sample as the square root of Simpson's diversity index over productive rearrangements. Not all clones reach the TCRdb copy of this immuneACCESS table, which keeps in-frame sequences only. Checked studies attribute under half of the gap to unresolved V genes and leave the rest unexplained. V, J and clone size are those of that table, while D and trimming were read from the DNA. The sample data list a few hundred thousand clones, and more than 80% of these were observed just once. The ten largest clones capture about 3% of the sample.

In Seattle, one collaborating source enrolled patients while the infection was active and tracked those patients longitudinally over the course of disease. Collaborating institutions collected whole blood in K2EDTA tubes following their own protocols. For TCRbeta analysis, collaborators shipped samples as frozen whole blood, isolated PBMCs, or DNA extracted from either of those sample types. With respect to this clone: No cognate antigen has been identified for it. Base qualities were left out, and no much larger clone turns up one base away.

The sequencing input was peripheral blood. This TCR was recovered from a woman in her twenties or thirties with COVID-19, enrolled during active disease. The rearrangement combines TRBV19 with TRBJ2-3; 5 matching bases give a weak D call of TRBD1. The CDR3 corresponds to CASSRQKNTDTQYF. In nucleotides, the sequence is TGTGCCAGTAGCCGACAGAAAAACACAGATACGCAGTATTTT.